The 7 T cell receptor beta chains below come from one sample, sequenced in a study of siplizumab effects on memory and regulatory T cells. TCRdb keeps only in-frame clones here, not all; method: immunoSEQ multiplex PCR. This table holds roughly 120,000 clones, roughly 92% found once. Source material: CD4+ T cells sorted from blood. Receptors were obtained from a human donor in good health.

A few counts support this clone. The V call is TRBV6-5, the J call TRBJ1-5; D gene ambiguous. CDR3 size: 13 residues. V was trimmed by 7 bases and J by 3 bases, leaving 10 bases between them. Germline V gene lookup returns CDR1 MNHEY and CDR2 SVGAGI. CDR3 bases: TGTGCCAGCACCGAAAACGCCAATCAGCCCCAGCATTTT. Its translation: CASTENANQPQHF.

The gene calls are TRBV6-5 and TRBJ1-4; D ambiguous. Looked up from germline, CDR1 is MNHEY and CDR2 is SVGAGI. V was trimmed by 6 bases and J by 3 bases, leaving 11 bases between them. CDR3 size: 14 residues. As DNA, the CDR3 is TGTGCCAGCAGGAATGAGGGTCCTAATGAAAAACTGTTTTTT. This codes for CASRNEGPNEKLFF.

A note on this clone: Different DNA sequences within this sample yield the same CDR3. CDR3 sequence: CASSPGGQPYGYTF. CDR3 nucleotide sequence: TGTGCCAGCAGCCCCGGAGGACAGCCGTATGGCTACACCTTC. This chain connects TRBV7-8 to TRBJ1-2; possible D gene TRBD1, 6 bases. Per the germline V gene, CDR1 is SGHVS and CDR2 is FQNEAQ. The CDR3 is 14 amino acids. The V end lost 5 bases, the J end lost 5 bases, and 15 bases lay between the germline ends.

This chain joins TRBV18 and TRBJ1-5; D call uncertain. Deletions cut 8 bases from V and 4 bases from J, with 12 bases between. This CDR3 spans 13 amino acids. The germline V gene has CDR1 KGHSH and CDR2 LQKENI. The CDR3 is CASRSDGNQPQHF. CDR3 nucleotide sequence: TGTGCCAGCCGCAGCGACGGGAATCAGCCCCAGCATTTT.

This clone was recorded a few times. V is TRBV21-1 and J is TRBJ1-5. TRBV21-1 is a pseudogene segment. This CDR3 is 12 amino acids long. CDR3 in amino acids: CASSKRNQPQHF. CDR3 nucleotides: TGTGCCAGCAGCAAACGAAATCAGCCCCAGCATTTT.

The chain combines TRBV19 with TRBJ1-2, with 10 bases identical to TRBD1. Germline loops: CDR1 LNHDA, CDR2 SQIVND (reference sequence). Trimming removed 3 bases from V and 8 bases from J; junction bases left unmatched: 15. This CDR3 spans 17 amino acids. The CDR3 nucleotides read TGTGCCAGTAGTATCGTCGGGACAGGGGTCTATTCCCGGGGCTACACCTTC. It encodes CASSIVGTGVYSRGYTF.

The chain combines TRBV5-1 with TRBJ2-7; weak D call: TRBD1 (6 bases). There are 13 residues in the CDR3. V gave up 4 bases and J gave up 2 bases, with 10 bases separating them. Germline V gene lookup returns CDR1 SGHRS and CDR2 YFSETQ. The CDR3 protein is CASSPRDTYEQYF. CDR3 nucleotide sequence: TGCGCCAGCAGCCCCCGGGACACCTACGAGCAGTACTTC. Based on the CDR3 plus reference TRBV5-1 and TRBJ2-7, the full variable domain is KAGVTQTPRYLIKTRGQQVTLSCSPISGHRSVSWYQQTPGQGLQFLFEYFSETQRNKGNFPGRFSGRQFSNSRSEMNVSTLELGDSALYLCASSPRDTYEQYFGPGTRLTVT.